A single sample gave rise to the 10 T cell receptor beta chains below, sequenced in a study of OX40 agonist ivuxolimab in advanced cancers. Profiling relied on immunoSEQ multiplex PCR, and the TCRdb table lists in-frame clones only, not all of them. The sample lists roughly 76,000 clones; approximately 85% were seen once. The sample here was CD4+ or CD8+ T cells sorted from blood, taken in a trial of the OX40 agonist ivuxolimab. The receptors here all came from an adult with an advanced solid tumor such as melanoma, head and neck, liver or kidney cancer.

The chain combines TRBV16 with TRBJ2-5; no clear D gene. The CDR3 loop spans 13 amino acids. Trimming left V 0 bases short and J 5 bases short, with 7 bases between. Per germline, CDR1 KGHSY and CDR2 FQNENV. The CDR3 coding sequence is TGTGCCAGCAGCCAATCCCGGGCGGAGACCCAGTACTTC. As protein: CASSQSRAETQYF.

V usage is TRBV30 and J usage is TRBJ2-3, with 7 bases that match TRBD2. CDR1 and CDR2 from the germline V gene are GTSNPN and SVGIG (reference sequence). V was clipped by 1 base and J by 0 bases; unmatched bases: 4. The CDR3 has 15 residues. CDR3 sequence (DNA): TGTGCCTGGAGTGGGGGGGGGACTAGCACAGATACGCAGTATTTT. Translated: CAWSGGGTSTDTQYF. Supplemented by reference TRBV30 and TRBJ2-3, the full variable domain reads SQTIHQWPATLVQPVGSPLSLECTVEGTSNPNLYWYRQAAGRGLQLLFYSVGIGQISSEVPQNLSASRPQDRQFILSSKKLLLSDSGFYLCAWSGGGTSTDTQYFGPGTRLTVL.

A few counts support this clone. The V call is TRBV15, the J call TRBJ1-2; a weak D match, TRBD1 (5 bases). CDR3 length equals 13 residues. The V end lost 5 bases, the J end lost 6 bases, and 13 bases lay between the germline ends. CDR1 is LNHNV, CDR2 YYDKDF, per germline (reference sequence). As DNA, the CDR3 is TGTGCCACCAGCGCCCGTGGGGGGGATGGCTACACCTTC. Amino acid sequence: CATSARGGDGYTF.

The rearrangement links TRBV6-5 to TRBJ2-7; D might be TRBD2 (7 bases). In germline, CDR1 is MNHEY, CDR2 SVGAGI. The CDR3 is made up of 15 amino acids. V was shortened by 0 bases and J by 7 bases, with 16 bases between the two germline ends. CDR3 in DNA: TGTGCCAGCAGTTACTCTTCGGGGAGGGGGATTGAGCAGTACTTC. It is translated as CASSYSSGRGIEQYF.

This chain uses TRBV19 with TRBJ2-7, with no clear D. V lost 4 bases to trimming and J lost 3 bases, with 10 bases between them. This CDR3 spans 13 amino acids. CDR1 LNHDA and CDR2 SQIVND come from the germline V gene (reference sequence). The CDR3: CASSTYDGYEQYF. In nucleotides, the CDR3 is TGTGCCAGTAGTACTTACGACGGCTACGAGCAGTACTTC.

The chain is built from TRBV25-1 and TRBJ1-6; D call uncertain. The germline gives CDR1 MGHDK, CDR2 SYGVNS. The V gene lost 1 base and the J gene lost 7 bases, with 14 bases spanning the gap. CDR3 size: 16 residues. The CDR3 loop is CASSESGLWPNSPLHF. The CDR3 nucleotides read TGTGCCAGCAGTGAATCGGGTCTATGGCCCAATTCACCCCTCCACTTT.

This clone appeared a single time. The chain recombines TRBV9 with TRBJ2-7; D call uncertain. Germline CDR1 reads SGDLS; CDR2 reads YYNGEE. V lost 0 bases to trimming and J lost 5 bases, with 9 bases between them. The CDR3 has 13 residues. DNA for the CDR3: TGTGCCAGCAGCGTAGGGCCCCCCGACGAGCAGTACTTC. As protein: CASSVGPPDEQYF.

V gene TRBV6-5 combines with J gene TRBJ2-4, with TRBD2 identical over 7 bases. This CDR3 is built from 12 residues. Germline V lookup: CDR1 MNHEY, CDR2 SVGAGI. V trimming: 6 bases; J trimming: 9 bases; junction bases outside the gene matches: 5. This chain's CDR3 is CASRSTSSIQYF. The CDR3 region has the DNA TGTGCCAGCAGGTCGACTAGCAGCATTCAGTACTTC.

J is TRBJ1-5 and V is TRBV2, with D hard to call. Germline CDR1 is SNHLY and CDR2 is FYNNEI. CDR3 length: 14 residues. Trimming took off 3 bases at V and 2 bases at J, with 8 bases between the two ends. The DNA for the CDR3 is TGTGCCAGCAGTGACAGGTCGGGCAATCAGCCCCAGCATTTT. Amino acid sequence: CASSDRSGNQPQHF.

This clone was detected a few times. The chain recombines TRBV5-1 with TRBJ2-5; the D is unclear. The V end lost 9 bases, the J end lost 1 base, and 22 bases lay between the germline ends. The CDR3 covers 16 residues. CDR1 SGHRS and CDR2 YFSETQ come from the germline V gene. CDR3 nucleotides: TGCGCCACCACGCTTGGGTTAGGTGTCTTCCAAGAGACCCAGTACTTC. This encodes CATTLGLGVFQETQYF.